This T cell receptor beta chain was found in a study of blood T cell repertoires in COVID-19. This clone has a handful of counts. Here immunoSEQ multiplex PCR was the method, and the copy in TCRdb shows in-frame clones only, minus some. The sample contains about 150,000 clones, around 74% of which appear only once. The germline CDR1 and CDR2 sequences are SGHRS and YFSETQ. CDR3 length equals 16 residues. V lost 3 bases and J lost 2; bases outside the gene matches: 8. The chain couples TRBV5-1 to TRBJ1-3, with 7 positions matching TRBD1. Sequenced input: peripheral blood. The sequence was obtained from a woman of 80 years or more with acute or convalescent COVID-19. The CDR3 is CASSSTDRATGNTIYF. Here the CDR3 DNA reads TGCGCCAGCAGCTCCACTGACAGGGCCACTGGAAACACCATATATTTT. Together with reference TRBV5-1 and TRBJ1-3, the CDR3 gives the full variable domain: KAGVTQTPRYLIKTRGQQVTLSCSPISGHRSVSWYQQTPGQGLQFLFEYFSETQRNKGNFPGRFSGRQFSNSRSEMNVSTLELGDSALYLCASSSTDRATGNTIYFGEGSWLTVV.